The 6 T cell receptor beta chains below come from one sample, sequenced in a study of T cells in Graves' hyperthyroidism and ophthalmopathy. Using RNA transcripts as the source, TCR beta CDR3 regions were amplified. In the first-round RT-PCR of the TCR CDR3, the HTBI primer set was used. TCRdb used MiXCR to reprocess the multiplex PCR reads, holding one entry per CDR3 protein. This sample has more than 300,000 distinct CDR3 sequences, with 13% found just once. Sequences were obtained from blood. The receptors derive from a woman aged 18-35 years with Graves' hyperthyroidism.

This clonotype occurred a few times. The chain combines TRBV24-1 with TRBJ1-1, with a tentative D call TRBD1 (5 bases). The germline CDR1 and CDR2 sequences are KGHDR and SFDVKD. The CDR3 is 16 amino acids. V lost 5 bases to trimming and J lost 5 bases, with 20 bases between them. The chain's CDR3 is CATSAPDGSGGTEAFF. In nucleotides, the CDR3 is TGTGCCACCAGTGCTCCCGATGGGAGTGGGGGAACTGAAGCTTTCTTT.

This clonotype was observed at least ten times. J is TRBJ1-5 and V is TRBV2; no reliable D call. With 4 bases removed from V and 2 bases from J, the gap between germline ends came to 9 bases. CDR3 size: 14 residues. CDR1 and CDR2 (germline): SNHLY, FYNNEI. The CDR3, as DNA: TGTGCCAGCAGTGGTCATTTAGGCAATCAGCCCCAGCATTTT. Encoded protein: CASSGHLGNQPQHF.

The CDR3 coding sequence is TGTGCCAGCAGCTTGGACTGGGCCAATGAAAAACTGTTTTTT. Protein sequence: CASSLDWANEKLFF. The rearrangement links TRBV5-5 to TRBJ1-4; D is ambiguous. Trimming left V 0 bases short and J 5 bases short, with 8 bases between. The CDR3 is made up of 14 amino acids. The germline V gene has CDR1 SGHKS and CDR2 YYEKEE (reference sequence).

This clonotype has more than one count but fewer than ten. This chain connects TRBV19 to TRBJ2-6; no firm D call. Germline V gives CDR1 LNHDA, CDR2 SQIVND (reference sequence). The CDR3 has 14 residues. V was trimmed by 9 bases and J by 0 bases, leaving 9 bases between them. Written as DNA, the CDR3 is TGTGCCAGGAGACTTTGCTCTGGGGCCAACGTCCTGACTTTC. Its protein is CARRLCSGANVLTF.

This clonotype appeared many times. The chain joins TRBV2 to TRBJ1-5; D remains unclear. V dropped 7 bases and J dropped 0 bases, with 13 bases sitting between them. Germline values: CDR1 SNHLY, CDR2 FYNNEI. This CDR3 spans 15 amino acids. This CDR3 reads CASNSGRTSNQPQHF. CDR3 coding DNA: TGTGCCAGCAATTCTGGACGGACTAGCAATCAGCCCCAGCATTTT. Full variable domain (rest looked up from reference TRBV2 and TRBJ1-5): EPEVTQTPSHQVTQMGQEVILRCVPISNHLYFYWYRQILGQKVEFLVSFYNNEISEKSEIFDDQFSVERPDGSNFTLKIRSTKLEDSAMYFCASNSGRTSNQPQHFGDGTRLSIL.

In this sample, this clonotype turned up many times. The chain is built from TRBV6-1 and TRBJ1-1; no clear D gene. Trimming took off 7 bases at V and 3 bases at J, with 12 bases between the two ends. Germline CDR1 MNHNS, CDR2 SASEGT. The CDR3 sequence is 13 residues long. CDR3 sequence (DNA): TGTGCCAGCACCCCGACGGGGTACACTGAAGCTTTCTTT. Translated, it gives CASTPTGYTEAFF.